This T cell receptor beta chain stems from a study of cytomegalovirus exposure and HLA in healthy donors. Overall study findings and caveats: It was 150 to 200 TCR beta chains that were listed as cytomegalovirus-associated. Under in vitro conditions, three CMV-associated chains were confirmed as specific for CMV antigens.

An approximately 120-subject validation cohort, separate from the roughly 680-subject first cohort, supplied the donors. Sequencing used immunoSEQ multiplex PCR; TCRdb keeps in-frame clones, though not all of them. The profile shows around 120,000 clones, approximately 90% of them singletons. The CDR3 has 15 residues. The V segment lost 8 bases and the J segment 2 bases; nucleotides outside the gene matches: 8. Germline loops: CDR1 SNHLY, CDR2 FYNNEI. This clone was found once. Its antigen remains unidentified. This clonotype was sampled from a woman in her late teens or twenties in good health and CMV-seropositive. The sequenced material came from PBMCs. V gene TRBV2 combines with J gene TRBJ2-1; 8 bases map to TRBD2. DNA for the CDR3: TGTGCCAGCGGGGGGCGGGGGGACGCCTACAATGAGCAGTTCTTC. It encodes CASGGRGDAYNEQFF.